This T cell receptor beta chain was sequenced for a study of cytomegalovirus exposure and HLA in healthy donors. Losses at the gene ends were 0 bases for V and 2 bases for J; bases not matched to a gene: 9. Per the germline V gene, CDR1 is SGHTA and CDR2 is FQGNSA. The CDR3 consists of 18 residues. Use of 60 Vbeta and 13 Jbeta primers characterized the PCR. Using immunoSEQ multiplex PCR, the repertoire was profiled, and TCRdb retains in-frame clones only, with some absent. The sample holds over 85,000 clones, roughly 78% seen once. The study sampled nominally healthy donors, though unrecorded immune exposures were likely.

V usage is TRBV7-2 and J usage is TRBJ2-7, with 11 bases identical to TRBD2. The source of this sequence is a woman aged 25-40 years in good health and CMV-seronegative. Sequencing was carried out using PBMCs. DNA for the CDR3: TGTGCCAGCAGCTTAGCAGGTAGCGGGAGGGCTAGAGCCTACGAGCAGTACTTC. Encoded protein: CASSLAGSGRARAYEQYF. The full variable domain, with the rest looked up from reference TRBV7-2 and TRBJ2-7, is GAGVSQSPSNKVTEKGKDVELRCDPISGHTALYWYRQSLGQGLEFLIYFQGNSAPDKSGLPSDRFSAERTGGSVSTLTIQRTQQEDSAVYLCASSLAGSGRARAYEQYFGPGTRLTVT.